The 23 T cell receptor beta chains below come from one sample, sequenced in a study of blood T cell repertoires in COVID-19. Generated by immunoSEQ multiplex PCR, the TCRdb table keeps only in-frame clones and is missing some. The data hold some 250,000 clones, with approximately 82% observed a single time. Sequenced input: peripheral blood. These TCRs come from a man aged 30-40 years who had recovered from COVID-19.

This clone was seen a few times. CDR3 amino acids: CASSLGTSGGPVTENIQYF. Here the CDR3 DNA reads TGTGCCAGCAGCTTAGGGACTAGCGGGGGACCCGTAACCGAAAACATTCAGTACTTC. The chain joins TRBV11-2 to TRBJ2-4, with 13 bases matching TRBD2. There are 19 residues in the CDR3. V lost 1 base to trimming and J lost 5 bases; unmatched junction nucleotides: 11. Per the germline V gene, CDR1 is SGHAT and CDR2 is FQNNGV.

This clone was seen a handful of times. The gene calls are TRBV5-1 and TRBJ2-7; weak D call: TRBD2 (6 bases). Germline V gene data show CDR1 as SGHRS and CDR2 as YFSETQ. This CDR3 has 13 amino acids. V was trimmed by 4 bases and J by 6 bases, leaving 14 bases between them. DNA of the CDR3: TGCGCCAGCAGCCTCGAAGCGGGCCCCGAGCAGTACTTC. It encodes CASSLEAGPEQYF. The complete variable domain, with remaining parts taken from reference TRBV5-1 and TRBJ2-7, reads KAGVTQTPRYLIKTRGQQVTLSCSPISGHRSVSWYQQTPGQGLQFLFEYFSETQRNKGNFPGRFSGRQFSNSRSEMNVSTLELGDSALYLCASSLEAGPEQYFGPGTRLTVT.

The chain carries TRBV25-1 and TRBJ1-4; D not resolved. V dropped 10 bases and J dropped 4 bases, with 4 bases sitting between them. The germline V gene has CDR1 MGHDK and CDR2 SYGVNS. The CDR3 contains 10 residues. CDR3 bases: TGTGCCACTTTTAATGAAAAACTGTTTTTT. It specifies CATFNEKLFF.

The J gene is TRBJ2-5, the V gene TRBV18, with TRBD1 matching 8 bases. The CDR3 covers 16 residues. V dropped 3 bases and J dropped 3; count of bases not matched to a gene: 9. CDR1 is KGHSH, CDR2 LQKENI, per germline. The CDR3 sequence: CASSPPGTGGEETQYF. CDR3 bases: TGTGCCAGCTCACCCCCCGGGACAGGCGGAGAAGAGACCCAGTACTTC.

The chain joins TRBV5-1 to TRBJ2-3; 11 positions agree with TRBD2. Trimming took 7 bases from V and 6 from J; bases not matched to a gene: 7. CDR3 length: 14 residues. Germline CDR1 SGHRS, CDR2 YFSETQ. CDR3 loop: CASGSGGATDTQYF. CDR3 bases: TGCGCCAGCGGTAGCGGGGGGGCCACTGATACGCAGTATTTT.

The sample holds one count of this clone. The chain has TRBV5-1 and TRBJ1-1, with 10 bases lining up with TRBD1. Germline V gives CDR1 SGHRS, CDR2 YFSETQ. With 0 bases clipped from V and 4 bases from J, the junction kept 0 bases outside the gene matches. There are 14 residues in the CDR3. CDR3 in DNA: TGCGCCAGCAGCTTGGGGACAGGGGGCACTGAAGCTTTCTTT. Its protein is CASSLGTGGTEAFF. The full variable domain, in which reference TRBV5-1 and TRBJ1-1 provide the parts outside the CDR3, is KAGVTQTPRYLIKTRGQQVTLSCSPISGHRSVSWYQQTPGQGLQFLFEYFSETQRNKGNFPGRFSGRQFSNSRSEMNVSTLELGDSALYLCASSLGTGGTEAFFGQGTRLTVV.

The chain couples TRBV2 to TRBJ2-4, with D possibly TRBD1 on 6 matching bases. Trimming took 7 bases from V and 8 from J, leaving 12 bases between them. The germline gives CDR1 SNHLY, CDR2 FYNNEI. The CDR3 spans 12 residues. CDR3 amino acids: CASNVGGDIQYF. DNA of the CDR3: TGTGCCAGCAATGTAGGGGGAGACATTCAGTACTTC.

The gene calls are TRBV7-9 and TRBJ1-1; the D gene is possibly TRBD1 (6 bases). The CDR3 extends over 14 amino acids. The germline V gene encodes CDR1 SEHNR and CDR2 FQNEAQ (reference sequence). Trimming removed 5 bases from V and 4 bases from J, with 14 bases in between. DNA for the CDR3: TGTGCCAGCAGCCTCGACAGGTCGAGCACTGAAGCTTTCTTT. Amino acids: CASSLDRSSTEAFF.

The V call is TRBV6-1, the J call TRBJ2-7; no reliable D call. This CDR3 has 14 amino acids. The V and J ends lost 1 base and 2 bases respectively, with 9 bases between them. CDR1 and CDR2 from the germline V gene are MNHNS and SASEGT. The CDR3 nucleotides are TGTGCCAGCAGTGAAGAAGAACAAACCTACGAGCAGTACGTC. Its protein product is CASSEEEQTYEQYV.

The chain has TRBV3-1 (or the pseudogene TRBV3-2) and TRBJ1-2; 8 bases fit TRBD1. The length of the CDR3 is 14 residues. The junction had 4 bases not matched to a gene; V was cut back by 4 bases and J by 3 bases. Germline V lookup: CDR1 LGHDT, CDR2 YNNKEL (reference sequence). For the CDR3, the DNA is TGTGCCAGCAGCCCGACAGGGGCTTACTATGGCTACACCTTC. It specifies CASSPTGAYYGYTF.

The V call is TRBV24-1, the J call TRBJ1-2; 8 nucleotides line up with TRBD1. CDR1 KGHDR and CDR2 SFDVKD come from the germline V gene. The CDR3 has 15 amino acids. Trimming removed 4 bases from V and 0 bases from J; junction bases left unmatched: 3. The DNA for the CDR3 is TGTGCCACCAGTGACCAGACAGGGGCTAACTATGGCTACACCTTC. This sequence encodes CATSDQTGANYGYTF.

This chain uses TRBV5-1 with TRBJ2-3; 7 bases align to TRBD2. Germline V CDR1 and CDR2: SGHRS, YFSETQ. The CDR3 is made up of 15 amino acids. V shed 5 bases and J 0 bases; nucleotides not matched to a gene: 6. CDR3 DNA sequence: TGCGCCAGCAGTCCGGGACTATCTAGCACAGATACGCAGTATTTT. It specifies CASSPGLSSTDTQYF.

The chain joins TRBV9 to TRBJ2-5; tentative D call: TRBD2 (5 bases). Germline V gene lookup returns CDR1 SGDLS and CDR2 YYNGEE. Trimming took 4 bases from V and 5 from J, leaving 21 bases between them. The CDR3 has 16 residues. The CDR3: CASSPLFASRGETQYF. The CDR3 DNA reads TGTGCCAGCAGCCCTCTTTTCGCTAGCAGAGGGGAGACCCAGTACTTC.

Notes on this clone: A read error may account for a junction end that differs from germline. The chain combines TRBV19 with TRBJ2-3, with a possible D match to TRBD2 (5 bases). The CDR3 contains 17 residues. CDR1 and CDR2 (germline): LNHDA, SQIVND (reference sequence). Here the CDR3 DNA reads TGTGCCAGTAGTGTAGAGGCTAGCTCAACAAGGGCAGATACGCAGTATTTT. It encodes CASSVEASSTRADTQYF.

The chain uses TRBV13 and TRBJ1-2, with a possible D match to TRBD1 (6 bases). This CDR3 is built from 19 residues. V lost 5 bases and J 2 bases, leaving 27 bases between the germline ends. Germline V gives CDR1 PRHDT, CDR2 FYEKMQ (reference sequence). CDR3 sequence (DNA): TGTGCCAGCAGCACTAGAAACTCCTACAGGGATACGGGGAACTATGGCTACACCTTC. Translating it yields CASSTRNSYRDTGNYGYTF.

The V and J genes are TRBV2 and TRBJ1-5; TRBD1 matches at 7 bases. V gave up 7 bases and J gave up 0 bases; unmatched junction bases: 9. The CDR3 length is 16 residues. Germline values: CDR1 SNHLY, CDR2 FYNNEI. The CDR3 loop reads CASTGTAANSNQPQHF. CDR3 DNA sequence: TGTGCCAGCACTGGGACAGCTGCCAATAGCAATCAGCCCCAGCATTTT. The entire variable domain, with the rest obtained from reference TRBV2 and TRBJ1-5, is as follows: EPEVTQTPSHQVTQMGQEVILRCVPISNHLYFYWYRQILGQKVEFLVSFYNNEISEKSEIFDDQFSVERPDGSNFTLKIRSTKLEDSAMYFCASTGTAANSNQPQHFGDGTRLSIL.

The CDR3 reads CASSEPRGLSDEQFF. In nucleotides, the CDR3 is TGCGCCAGCAGTGAGCCCAGGGGGCTCTCGGATGAGCAGTTCTTC. This chain connects TRBV10-1 to TRBJ2-1; 8 bases align to TRBD1. From germline, CDR1 is WNHNN and CDR2 SYGVQD (reference sequence). This CDR3 spans 15 amino acids. Trimming at V came to 2 bases and at J to 8 bases, leaving 8 bases not matched to a gene.

The chain employs TRBV12-5 and TRBJ2-2; TRBD2 matches 8 bases. The CDR3 loop spans 19 amino acids. V gave up 3 bases and J gave up 3 bases; unmatched junction bases: 15. Germline CDR1 is LGHNT and CDR2 is FRNRAP. The CDR3 reads CASGFDGWDSGEYTGELFF. CDR3 nucleotides: TGTGCTAGTGGTTTCGACGGCTGGGATAGCGGGGAATACACCGGGGAGCTGTTTTTT.

This chain uses TRBV10-2 with TRBJ2-1; TRBD1 agrees at 8 bases. This CDR3 region has 14 residues. The V gene's germline CDR1 is WSHSY and CDR2 SAAADI. V lost 8 bases to trimming and J lost 8 bases; unmatched junction nucleotides: 11. CDR3 sequence reads: CASFDRGYFDEQFF. The CDR3 nucleotides are TGCGCCAGCTTCGACAGGGGTTATTTTGATGAGCAGTTCTTC.

The V gene is TRBV18, the J gene TRBJ2-3, with a weak D call TRBD2 (5 bases). V lost 0 bases to trimming and J lost 5 bases, with 9 bases between them. The CDR3 loop spans 14 amino acids. CDR1 KGHSH and CDR2 LQKENI come from the germline V gene. The CDR3 region is CASSPPASLDTQYF. The CDR3 coding sequence is TGTGCCAGCTCACCACCGGCTAGCTTAGATACGCAGTATTTT.

The CDR3 loop is CASSQMGRNEQFF. The CDR3 nucleotides read TGTGCCAGCAGCCAAATGGGGCGGAATGAGCAGTTCTTC. The chain employs TRBV14 and TRBJ2-1, with a tentative D call TRBD1 (5 bases). Trimming removed 2 bases at V and 7 bases at J, with 9 bases between. Looked up from germline, CDR1 is SGHDN and CDR2 is FVKESK. The CDR3 contains 13 residues.

This sequence joins TRBV29-1 and TRBJ1-1; 7 positions match TRBD1. The trim removed 7 bases at V and 4 bases at J, leaving 9 bases unmatched. Germline V gene sequence: CDR1 SQVTM, CDR2 ANQGSEA. This CDR3 comprises 13 residues. Here the CDR3 reads CSGLPPGGTEAFF. CDR3 DNA: TGCAGCGGCCTTCCCCCAGGGGGCACTGAAGCTTTCTTT.

J is TRBJ1-1 and V is TRBV9, with TRBD1 as a possible D gene (5 bases). The germline V gene has CDR1 SGDLS and CDR2 YYNGEE. The CDR3 spans 14 residues. Between the trimmed V and J ends, which lost 3 bases and 3 bases, there was a span of 12 bases. CDR3 bases: TGTGCCAGCAGCGCCGGGGGAATGGACACTGAAGCTTTCTTT. Amino acids: CASSAGGMDTEAFF.